These T cell receptor beta chains were read from a single sample in a study of response to subunit inactivated influenza vaccine. TCRdb processed the RT-PCR reads anew with MiXCR; each CDR3 protein has one entry. The sample yields roughly 460,000 distinct CDR3 sequences, around 9.9% seen once. The sequenced sample was PBMCs from blood, obtained 45 days after vaccination. These receptors were obtained from a man between 45 and 60 years old who received an inactivated influenza vaccine. Each CDR3 is given with its conserved first and last residue. A clone size is listed for some rows: how often the clone was seen (once, few, many), or a class if it is expanded.

CDR3 length: 13; V gene: TRBV20-1; J gene: TRBJ2-7; clone size: many; CDR3 protein: CSPQAGLLGEQYF
CDR3 length: 13; V gene: TRBV5-1; J gene: TRBJ2-2; clone size: -; CDR3 protein: CASSDKWTGELFF
CDR3 length: 17; V gene: TRBV24-1; J gene: TRBJ2-3; clone size: few; CDR3 protein: CATSDPDRGGNTDTQYF
CDR3 length: 15; V gene: TRBV7-9; J gene: TRBJ2-4; clone size: few; CDR3 protein: CASSFGTSGSHIQYF
CDR3 length: 14; V gene: TRBV15; J gene: TRBJ1-5; clone size: -; CDR3 protein: CATSRDIPSQPQHF
CDR3 length: 15; V gene: TRBV7-2; J gene: TRBJ1-5; clone size: -; CDR3 protein: CASSSGQTLNQPQHF
CDR3 length: 13; V gene: TRBV5-5; J gene: TRBJ1-1; clone size: -; CDR3 protein: CARSLGMNTEAFF
CDR3 length: 18; V gene: TRBV11-1; J gene: TRBJ2-1; clone size: -; CDR3 protein: CASSLGFGLAVAYNEQFF
CDR3 length: 12; V gene: TRBV2; J gene: TRBJ2-5; clone size: few; CDR3 protein: CASGRGGETQYF
CDR3 length: 14; V gene: TRBV12-3/TRBV12-4; J gene: TRBJ1-1; clone size: many; CDR3 protein: CASSLEGGSTEAFF
CDR3 length: 11; V gene: TRBV2; J gene: TRBJ1-6; clone size: -; CDR3 protein: CASSGTSPLHF
CDR3 length: 12; V gene: TRBV20-1; J gene: TRBJ2-7; clone size: many; CDR3 protein: CSATLTTGEQYF
CDR3 length: 16; V gene: TRBV20-1; J gene: TRBJ2-3; clone size: many; CDR3 protein: CSAKNSGRAWTDTQYF
CDR3 length: 13; V gene: TRBV7-9; J gene: TRBJ2-2; clone size: -; CDR3 protein: CASMKGSIGELFF
CDR3 length: 13; V gene: TRBV6-1; J gene: TRBJ2-7; clone size: -; CDR3 protein: CAIGGAAGYEQYF
CDR3 length: 13; V gene: TRBV20-1; J gene: TRBJ1-1; clone size: few; CDR3 protein: CSASPAGFTEAFF
CDR3 length: 16; V gene: TRBV6-2/TRBV6-3; J gene: TRBJ2-1; clone size: many; CDR3 protein: CASSYSSGRPYNEQFF
CDR3 length: 17; V gene: TRBV20-1; J gene: TRBJ2-1; clone size: -; CDR3 protein: CSTRDDGDIARGNEQFF
CDR3 length: 13; V gene: TRBV12-3/TRBV12-4; J gene: TRBJ2-7; clone size: few; CDR3 protein: CASSRDTTYEQYF
CDR3 length: 14; V gene: TRBV12-3/TRBV12-4; J gene: TRBJ2-3; clone size: -; CDR3 protein: CASSLALNTDTQYF
CDR3 length: 15; V gene: TRBV15; J gene: TRBJ2-7; clone size: -; CDR3 protein: CATSRVVAGGPEQYF
CDR3 length: 16; V gene: TRBV13; J gene: TRBJ2-5; clone size: -; CDR3 protein: CASSSGTSRFQETQYF
CDR3 length: 15; V gene: TRBV9; J gene: TRBJ2-1; clone size: -; CDR3 protein: CASSDTGGPQGEQFF
CDR3 length: 14; V gene: TRBV9; J gene: TRBJ2-3; clone size: few; CDR3 protein: CASSPHRFTDTQYF
CDR3 length: 16; V gene: TRBV12-3/TRBV12-4; J gene: TRBJ2-3; clone size: many; CDR3 protein: CASSSGWERDTDTQYF
CDR3 length: 14; V gene: TRBV6-4; J gene: TRBJ2-7; clone size: many; CDR3 protein: CASIRRLSSYEQYF